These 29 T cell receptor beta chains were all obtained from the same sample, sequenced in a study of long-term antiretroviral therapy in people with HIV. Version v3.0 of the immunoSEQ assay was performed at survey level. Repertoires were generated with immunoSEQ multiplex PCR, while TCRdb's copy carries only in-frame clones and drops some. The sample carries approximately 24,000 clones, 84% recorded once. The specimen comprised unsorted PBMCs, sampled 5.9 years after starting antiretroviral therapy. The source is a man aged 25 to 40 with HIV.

CDR3 protein: CASSENTNYGYTF. CDR3 coding DNA: TGCGCCAGCAGTGAGAACACTAACTATGGCTACACCTTC. The rearrangement uses TRBV10-1 and TRBJ1-2; no definite D call. The CDR3 is made up of 13 amino acids. Deletions cut 2 bases from V and 0 bases from J, with 4 bases between. The germline gives CDR1 WNHNN, CDR2 SYGVQD (reference sequence).

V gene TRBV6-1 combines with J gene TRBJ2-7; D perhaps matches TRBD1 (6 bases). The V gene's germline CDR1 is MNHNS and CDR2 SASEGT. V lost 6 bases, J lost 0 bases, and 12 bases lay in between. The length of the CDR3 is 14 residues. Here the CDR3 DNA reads TGTGCCAGCAGATCTACAGGGAACTCCTACGAGCAGTACTTC. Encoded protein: CASRSTGNSYEQYF.

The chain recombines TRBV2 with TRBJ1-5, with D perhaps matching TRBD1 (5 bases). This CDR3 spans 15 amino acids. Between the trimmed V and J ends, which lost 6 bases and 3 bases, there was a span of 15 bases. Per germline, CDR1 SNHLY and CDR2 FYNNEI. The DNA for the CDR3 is TGTGCCAGCAGCCCGGGGCAAGCCTACAATCAGCCCCAGCATTTT. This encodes CASSPGQAYNQPQHF.

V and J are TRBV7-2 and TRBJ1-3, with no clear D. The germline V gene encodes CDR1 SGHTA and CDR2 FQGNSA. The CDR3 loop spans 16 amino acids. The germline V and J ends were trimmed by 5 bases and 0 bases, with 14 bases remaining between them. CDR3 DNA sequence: TGTGCCAGCAGCCCGACCGGTGAGAGCTCTGGAAACACCATATATTTT. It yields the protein CASSPTGESSGNTIYF. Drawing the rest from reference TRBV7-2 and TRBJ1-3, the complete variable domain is GAGVSQSPSNKVTEKGKDVELRCDPISGHTALYWYRQSLGQGLEFLIYFQGNSAPDKSGLPSDRFSAERTGGSVSTLTIQRTQQEDSAVYLCASSPTGESSGNTIYFGEGSWLTVV.

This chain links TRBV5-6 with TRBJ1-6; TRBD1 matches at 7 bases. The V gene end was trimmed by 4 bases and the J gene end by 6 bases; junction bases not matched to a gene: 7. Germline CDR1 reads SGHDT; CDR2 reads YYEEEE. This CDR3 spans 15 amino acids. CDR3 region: CASSTRTGVNSPLHF. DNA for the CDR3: TGTGCCAGCAGCACCCGGACAGGAGTTAATTCACCCCTCCACTTT.

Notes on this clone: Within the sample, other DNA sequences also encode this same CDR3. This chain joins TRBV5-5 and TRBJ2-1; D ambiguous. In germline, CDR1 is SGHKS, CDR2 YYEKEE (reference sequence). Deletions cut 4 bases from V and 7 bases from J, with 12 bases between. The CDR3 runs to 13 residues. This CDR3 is CASSLGPSNEQFF. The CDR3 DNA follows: TGTGCCAGCAGCCTTGGACCCTCTAATGAGCAGTTCTTC. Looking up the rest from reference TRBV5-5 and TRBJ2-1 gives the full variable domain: DAGVTQSPTHLIKTRGQQVTLRCSPISGHKSVSWYQQVLGQGPQFIFQYYEKEERGRGNFPDRFSARQFPNYSSELNVNALLLGDSALYLCASSLGPSNEQFFGPGTRLTVL.

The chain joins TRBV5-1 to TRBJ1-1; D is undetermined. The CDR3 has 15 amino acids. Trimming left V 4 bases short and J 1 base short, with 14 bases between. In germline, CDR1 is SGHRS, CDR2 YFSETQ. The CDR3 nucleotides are TGCGCCAGCAGCAAACGGCCGGCATCGAACACTGAAGCTTTCTTT. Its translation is CASSKRPASNTEAFF.

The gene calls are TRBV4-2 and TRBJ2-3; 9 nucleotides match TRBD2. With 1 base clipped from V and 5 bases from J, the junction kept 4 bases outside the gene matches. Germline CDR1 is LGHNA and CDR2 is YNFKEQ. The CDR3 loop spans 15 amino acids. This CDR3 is CASSQGGGALDTQYF. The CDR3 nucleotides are TGTGCCAGCAGCCAAGGCGGGGGGGCTTTAGATACGCAGTATTTT.

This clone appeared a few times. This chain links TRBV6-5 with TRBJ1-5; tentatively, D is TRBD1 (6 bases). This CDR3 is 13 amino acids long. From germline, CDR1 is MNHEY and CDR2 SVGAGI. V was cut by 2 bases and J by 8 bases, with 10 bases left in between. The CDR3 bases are TGTGCCAGCAGTTACGTCGAGGGGGAGCCCCAGCATTTT. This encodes CASSYVEGEPQHF.

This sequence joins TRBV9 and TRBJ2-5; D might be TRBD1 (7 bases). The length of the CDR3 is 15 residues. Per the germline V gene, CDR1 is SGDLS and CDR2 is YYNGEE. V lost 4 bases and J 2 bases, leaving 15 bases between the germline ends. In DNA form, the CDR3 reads TGTGCCAGCAGCAACGCAGGGGGGATGCAAGAGACCCAGTACTTC. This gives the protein CASSNAGGMQETQYF.

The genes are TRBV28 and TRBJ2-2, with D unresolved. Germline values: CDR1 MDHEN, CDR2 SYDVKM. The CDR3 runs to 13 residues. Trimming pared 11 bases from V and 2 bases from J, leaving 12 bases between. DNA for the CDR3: TGTGCCGCCCGGGCCTACAACACCGGGGAGCTGTTTTTT. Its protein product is CAARAYNTGELFF.

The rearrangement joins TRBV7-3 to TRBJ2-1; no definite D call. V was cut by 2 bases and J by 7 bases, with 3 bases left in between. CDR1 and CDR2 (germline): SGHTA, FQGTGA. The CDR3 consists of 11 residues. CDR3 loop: CASSLGNEQFF. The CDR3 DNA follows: TGTGCCAGCAGCTTAGGGAATGAGCAGTTCTTC.

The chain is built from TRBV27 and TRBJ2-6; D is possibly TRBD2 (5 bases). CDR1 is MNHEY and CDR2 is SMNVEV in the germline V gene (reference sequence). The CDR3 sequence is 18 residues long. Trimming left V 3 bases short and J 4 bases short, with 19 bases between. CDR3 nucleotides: TGTGCCAGCAGTTTTTCGGGCCGGGGTCAGGTCGGGGCCAACGTCCTGACTTTC. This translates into CASSFSGRGQVGANVLTF.

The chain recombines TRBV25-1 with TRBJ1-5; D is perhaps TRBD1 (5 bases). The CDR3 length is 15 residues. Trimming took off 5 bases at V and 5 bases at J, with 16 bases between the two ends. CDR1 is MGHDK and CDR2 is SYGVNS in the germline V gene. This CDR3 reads CASSIGGGKDQPQHF. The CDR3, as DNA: TGTGCCAGCAGTATCGGGGGGGGTAAAGATCAGCCCCAGCATTTT.

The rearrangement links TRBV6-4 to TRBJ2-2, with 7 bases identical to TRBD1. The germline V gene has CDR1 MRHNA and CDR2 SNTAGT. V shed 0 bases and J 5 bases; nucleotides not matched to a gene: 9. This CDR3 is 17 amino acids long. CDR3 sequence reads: CASSDSSEGARTGELFF. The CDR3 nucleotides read TGTGCCAGCAGTGACTCGAGTGAGGGGGCTCGGACCGGGGAGCTGTTTTTT.

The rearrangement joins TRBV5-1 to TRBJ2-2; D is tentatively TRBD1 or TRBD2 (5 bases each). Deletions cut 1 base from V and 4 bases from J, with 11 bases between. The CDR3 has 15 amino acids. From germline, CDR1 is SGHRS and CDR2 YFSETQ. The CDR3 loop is CASSLYGALTGELFF. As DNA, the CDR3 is TGCGCCAGCAGCTTGTACGGGGCCCTCACCGGGGAGCTGTTTTTT. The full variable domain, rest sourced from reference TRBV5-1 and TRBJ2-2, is KAGVTQTPRYLIKTRGQQVTLSCSPISGHRSVSWYQQTPGQGLQFLFEYFSETQRNKGNFPGRFSGRQFSNSRSEMNVSTLELGDSALYLCASSLYGALTGELFFGEGSRLTVL.

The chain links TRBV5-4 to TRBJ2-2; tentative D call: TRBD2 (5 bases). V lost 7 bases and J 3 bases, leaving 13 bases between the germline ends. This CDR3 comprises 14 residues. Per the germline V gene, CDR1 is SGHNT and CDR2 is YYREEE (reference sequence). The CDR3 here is CASVRSGDTGELFF. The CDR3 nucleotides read TGTGCCAGCGTCCGTTCCGGGGACACCGGGGAGCTGTTTTTT.

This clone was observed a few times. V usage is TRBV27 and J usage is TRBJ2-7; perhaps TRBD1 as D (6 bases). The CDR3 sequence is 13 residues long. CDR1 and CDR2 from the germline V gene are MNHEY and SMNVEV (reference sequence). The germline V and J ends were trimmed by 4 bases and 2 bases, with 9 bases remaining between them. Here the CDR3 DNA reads TGTGCCAGCAGTTACAGGGATCCCTACGAGCAGTACTTC. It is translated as CASSYRDPYEQYF.

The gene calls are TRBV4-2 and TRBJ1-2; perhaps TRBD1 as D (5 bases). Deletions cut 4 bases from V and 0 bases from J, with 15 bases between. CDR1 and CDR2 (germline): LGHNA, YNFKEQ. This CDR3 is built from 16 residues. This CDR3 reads CASSLIGGAANYGYTF. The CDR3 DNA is TGTGCCAGCAGCCTTATAGGCGGGGCCGCTAACTATGGCTACACCTTC.

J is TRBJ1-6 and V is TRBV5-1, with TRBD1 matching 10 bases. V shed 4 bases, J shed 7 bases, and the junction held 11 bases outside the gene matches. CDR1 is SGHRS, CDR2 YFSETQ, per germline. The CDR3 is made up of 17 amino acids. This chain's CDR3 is CASSKEPPGQGNSPLHF. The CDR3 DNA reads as TGCGCCAGCAGCAAAGAGCCACCGGGACAGGGGAATTCACCCCTCCACTTT.

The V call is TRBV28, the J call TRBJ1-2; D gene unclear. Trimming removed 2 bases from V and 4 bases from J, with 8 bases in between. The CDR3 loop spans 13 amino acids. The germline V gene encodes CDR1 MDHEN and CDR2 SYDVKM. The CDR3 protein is CASSLSPTYGYTF. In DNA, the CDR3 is TGTGCCAGCAGTTTAAGCCCGACCTATGGCTACACCTTC.

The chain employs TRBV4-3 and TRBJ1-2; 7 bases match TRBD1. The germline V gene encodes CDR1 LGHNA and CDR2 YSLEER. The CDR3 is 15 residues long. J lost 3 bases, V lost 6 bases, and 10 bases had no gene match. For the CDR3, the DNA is TGCGCCAGCAGTAACCTTTTAGGGGGCTACTATGGCTACACCTTC. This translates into CASSNLLGGYYGYTF.

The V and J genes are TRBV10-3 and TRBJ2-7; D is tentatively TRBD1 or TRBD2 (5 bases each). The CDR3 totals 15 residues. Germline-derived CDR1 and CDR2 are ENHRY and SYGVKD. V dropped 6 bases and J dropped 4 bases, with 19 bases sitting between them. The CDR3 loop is CAISEGSASSYEQYF. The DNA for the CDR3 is TGTGCCATCAGCGAGGGGTCCGCCTCTTCTTACGAGCAGTACTTC.

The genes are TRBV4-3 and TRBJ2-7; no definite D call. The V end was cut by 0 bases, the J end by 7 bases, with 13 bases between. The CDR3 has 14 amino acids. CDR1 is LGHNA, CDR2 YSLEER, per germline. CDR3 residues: CASSQDLESSEQYF. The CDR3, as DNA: TGCGCCAGCAGCCAAGATCTGGAATCGAGTGAGCAGTACTTC.

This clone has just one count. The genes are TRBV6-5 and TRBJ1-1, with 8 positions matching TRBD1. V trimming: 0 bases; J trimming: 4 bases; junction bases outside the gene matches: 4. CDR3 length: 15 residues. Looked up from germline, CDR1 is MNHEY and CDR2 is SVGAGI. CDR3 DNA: TGTGCCAGCAGTTACTCCAGGGGGCGAAGCACTGAAGCTTTCTTT. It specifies CASSYSRGRSTEAFF.

CDR3 coding DNA: TGTGCCAGCAGCTTCTCCCCGGGCCCCCAGGGGCAAGAGACCCAGTACTTC. It specifies CASSFSPGPQGQETQYF. The chain has TRBV7-9 and TRBJ2-5, with D maybe TRBD1 (6 bases). Trimming removed 3 bases from V and 2 bases from J, with 19 bases in between. The CDR3 loop spans 17 amino acids. Germline CDR1 SEHNR, CDR2 FQNEAQ (reference sequence).

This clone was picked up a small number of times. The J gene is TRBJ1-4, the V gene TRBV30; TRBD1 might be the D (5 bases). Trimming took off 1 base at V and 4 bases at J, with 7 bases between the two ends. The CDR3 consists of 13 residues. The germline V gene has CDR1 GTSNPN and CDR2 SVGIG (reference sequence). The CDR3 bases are TGTGCCTGGAGTGCGGGGGTTAATGAAAAACTGTTTTTT. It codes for CAWSAGVNEKLFF.

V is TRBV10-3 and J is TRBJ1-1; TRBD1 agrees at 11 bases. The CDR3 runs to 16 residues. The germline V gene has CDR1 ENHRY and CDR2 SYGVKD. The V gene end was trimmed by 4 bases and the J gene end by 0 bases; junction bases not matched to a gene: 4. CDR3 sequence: CAISGRTGGLNTEAFF. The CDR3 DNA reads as TGTGCCATCAGTGGTCGGACAGGGGGCTTGAACACTGAAGCTTTCTTT.

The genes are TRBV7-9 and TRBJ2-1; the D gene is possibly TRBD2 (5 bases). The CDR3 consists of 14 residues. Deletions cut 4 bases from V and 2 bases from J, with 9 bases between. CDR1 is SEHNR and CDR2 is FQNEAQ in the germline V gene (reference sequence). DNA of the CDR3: TGTGCCAGCAGCTCTGGCGGGCCCTACAATGAGCAGTTCTTC. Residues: CASSSGGPYNEQFF.